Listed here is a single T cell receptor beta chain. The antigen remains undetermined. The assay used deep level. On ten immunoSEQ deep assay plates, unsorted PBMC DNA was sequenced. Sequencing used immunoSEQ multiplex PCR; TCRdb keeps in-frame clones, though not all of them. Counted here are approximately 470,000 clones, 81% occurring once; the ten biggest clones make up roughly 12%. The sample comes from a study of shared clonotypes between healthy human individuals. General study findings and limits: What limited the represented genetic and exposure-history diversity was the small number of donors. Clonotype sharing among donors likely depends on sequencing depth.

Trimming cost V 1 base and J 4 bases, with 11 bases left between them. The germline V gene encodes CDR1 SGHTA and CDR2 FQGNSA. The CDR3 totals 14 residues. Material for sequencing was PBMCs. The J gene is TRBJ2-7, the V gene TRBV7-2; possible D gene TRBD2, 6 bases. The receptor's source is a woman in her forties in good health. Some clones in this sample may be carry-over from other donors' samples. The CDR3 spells CASSLDGGKYEQYF. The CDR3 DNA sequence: TGTGCCAGCAGCTTAGACGGGGGAAAATACGAGCAGTACTTC.